Listed below are T cell receptor beta chains from one sample, sequenced in a study of blood T cell repertoires in COVID-19. Sequenced by immunoSEQ multiplex PCR; TCRdb stores in-frame clones only, minus some. The repertoire holds around 620,000 clones, with more than 80% as singletons. The sample consisted of peripheral blood. The receptors shown here come from a woman aged 18 to 35 with acute or convalescent COVID-19. Both conserved end residues are part of each CDR3. The D gene is left open where the match is weak. For some rows the clone size is stated as once, few or many, or as a class when expanded; others skip it.

D gene: .; V gene: TRBV6-5; J gene: TRBJ1-3; clone size: .; CDR3 DNA: TGTGCCAGCAGGACAGGACGTTACTCTGGAAACACCATATATTTT; CDR3 protein: CASRTGRYSGNTIYF
D gene: .; V gene: TRBV11-2; J gene: TRBJ1-2; clone size: .; CDR3 DNA: TGTGCCAGCAGCCCAACTAACAGGGCCCACTATGGCTACACCTTC; CDR3 protein: CASSPTNRAHYGYTF
D gene: TRBD1; V gene: TRBV24-1; J gene: TRBJ2-7; clone size: .; CDR3 DNA: TGTGCCACCAGTGAACCGGACAGGGTCGAGCAGTACTTC; CDR3 protein: CATSEPDRVEQYF
D gene: .; V gene: TRBV6-5; J gene: TRBJ1-2; clone size: .; CDR3 DNA: TGTGCCAGCAGTTACTCGAAGGGGAACTATGGCTACACCTTC; CDR3 protein: CASSYSKGNYGYTF
D gene: .; V gene: TRBV3-1/TRBV3-2; J gene: TRBJ1-1; clone size: .; CDR3 DNA: TGTGCCAGCAGCCCCGGCGGGGGCGGGACTGAAGCTTTCTTT; CDR3 protein: CASSPGGGGTEAFF
D gene: .; V gene: TRBV10-3; J gene: TRBJ2-2; clone size: .; CDR3 DNA: TGTGCCATCAGTGACCCCCCCGGGGGGCGAACGGGATCCGGGGAGCTGTTTTTT; CDR3 protein: CAISDPPGGRTGSGELFF
D gene: TRBD1; V gene: TRBV4-1; J gene: TRBJ1-2; clone size: .; CDR3 DNA: TGCGCCAGCAACGACAGGGGCCGCGGGGACTATGGCTACACCTTC; CDR3 protein: CASNDRGRGDYGYTF
D gene: .; V gene: TRBV21-1; J gene: TRBJ1-3; clone size: .; CDR3 DNA: TGTGCCAGCAGCCAGGGACAGGGCACTGGAAACACCATATATTTT; CDR3 protein: CASSQGQGTGNTIYF
D gene: .; V gene: TRBV15; J gene: TRBJ1-4; clone size: .; CDR3 DNA: TGTGCCACCAGCAGGAAGGGGGCAACTAATGAAAAACTGTTTTTT; CDR3 protein: CATSRKGATNEKLFF
D gene: TRBD1; V gene: TRBV19; J gene: TRBJ2-7; clone size: .; CDR3 DNA: TGTGCCAGTAGCAAAGACAGGGCAGGAAACGAGCAGTACTTC; CDR3 protein: CASSKDRAGNEQYF
D gene: .; V gene: TRBV27; J gene: TRBJ1-2; clone size: few; CDR3 DNA: TGTGCCAGCAGTTTCAGCTATGGCTACACCTTC; CDR3 protein: CASSFSYGYTF
D gene: .; V gene: TRBV9; J gene: TRBJ1-3; clone size: few; CDR3 DNA: TGTGCCAGCAGCGTAGGCCCTGGACACCACTCTGGAAACACCATATATTTT; CDR3 protein: CASSVGPGHHSGNTIYF
D gene: .; V gene: TRBV30; J gene: TRBJ1-4; clone size: .; CDR3 DNA: TGTGCCTGGAGTGAGTTTACAGGAGAAAAACTGTTTTTT; CDR3 protein: CAWSEFTGEKLFF
D gene: TRBD1; V gene: TRBV18; J gene: TRBJ1-1; clone size: .; CDR3 DNA: TGTGCCAGCTCAACCCAGGGGGCGCAGGTTACTGAAGCTTTCTTT; CDR3 protein: CASSTQGAQVTEAFF
D gene: TRBD1; V gene: TRBV19; J gene: TRBJ2-1; clone size: once; CDR3 DNA: TGTGCCAGTAGTCCACGACAGGGGTGGGGTGAGCAGTTCTTC; CDR3 protein: CASSPRQGWGEQFF
D gene: .; V gene: TRBV6-1; J gene: TRBJ1-1; clone size: .; CDR3 DNA: TGTGCCAGCAGTGAACAGTCTAGGAGGAACACTGAAGCTTTCTTT; CDR3 protein: CASSEQSRRNTEAFF
D gene: TRBD1; V gene: TRBV9; J gene: TRBJ1-2; clone size: .; CDR3 DNA: TGTGCCAGCAGCACGAATACCGGGACAGGGAATGGCTACACCTTC; CDR3 protein: CASSTNTGTGNGYTF
D gene: .; V gene: TRBV5-1; J gene: TRBJ1-1; clone size: .; CDR3 DNA: TGCGCCAGCAGCTTGAGGAGTTTGGACAGTATCATGAACACTGAAGCTTTCTTT; CDR3 protein: CASSLRSLDSIMNTEAFF
D gene: TRBD2; V gene: TRBV27; J gene: TRBJ2-1; clone size: .; CDR3 DNA: TGTGCCAGCAGTTCCCTAGCGGGGGCCGCAGATTACAATGAGCAGTTCTTC; CDR3 protein: CASSSLAGAADYNEQFF
D gene: .; V gene: TRBV5-1; J gene: TRBJ2-3; clone size: .; CDR3 DNA: TGCGCCAGCAGCTTGGACCTAAAGCGTACAGATACGCAGTATTTT; CDR3 protein: CASSLDLKRTDTQYF
D gene: .; V gene: TRBV18; J gene: TRBJ1-2; clone size: .; CDR3 DNA: TGTGCCAGCTCACCGACGGGGGATGGCTACACCTTC; CDR3 protein: CASSPTGDGYTF
D gene: .; V gene: TRBV18; J gene: TRBJ1-1; clone size: .; CDR3 DNA: TGTGCCAGCTCACCACCAAGGGGGGGGCGGAACACTGAAGCTTTCTTT; CDR3 protein: CASSPPRGGRNTEAFF
D gene: .; V gene: TRBV9; J gene: TRBJ2-2; clone size: .; CDR3 DNA: TGTGCCAGCAGCGTAGTTAGCCGGAGAACCGGGGAGCTGTTTTTT; CDR3 protein: CASSVVSRRTGELFF
D gene: .; V gene: TRBV5-1; J gene: TRBJ1-1; clone size: .; CDR3 DNA: TGCGCCAGCAGCTCGGAGATCGGGGGACGGCACACTGAAGCTTTCTTT; CDR3 protein: CASSSEIGGRHTEAFF
D gene: TRBD2; V gene: TRBV7-9; J gene: TRBJ2-7; clone size: .; CDR3 DNA: TGTGCCAGCAGCTTGGGACTAGCGGTTACCTACGAGCAGTACTTC; CDR3 protein: CASSLGLAVTYEQYF
D gene: .; V gene: TRBV6-2/TRBV6-3; J gene: TRBJ1-2; clone size: .; CDR3 DNA: TGTGCCAGCAGTTACTCCGGGACTTTCCGATTCTATGGCTACACCTTC; CDR3 protein: CASSYSGTFRFYGYTF
D gene: .; V gene: TRBV24-1; J gene: TRBJ1-2; clone size: .; CDR3 DNA: TGTGCCACCAGCCCCGGGGGGGCCGGGTCCTATGGCTACACCTTC; CDR3 protein: CATSPGGAGSYGYTF
D gene: .; V gene: TRBV5-5; J gene: TRBJ2-7; clone size: once; CDR3 DNA: TGTGCCAGCAGCTTGGAACAGGCCCCCTACGAGCAGTACTTC; CDR3 protein: CASSLEQAPYEQYF
D gene: .; V gene: TRBV7-9; J gene: TRBJ1-3; clone size: .; CDR3 DNA: TGTGCCAGCAGCCCCCGGACAGTCAGAAACACCATATATTTT; CDR3 protein: CASSPRTVRNTIYF
D gene: TRBD1; V gene: TRBV6-5; J gene: TRBJ1-2; clone size: .; CDR3 DNA: TGTGCCAGCAACCCCGAGACAGGGGCTTATGGCTACACCTTC; CDR3 protein: CASNPETGAYGYTF
D gene: TRBD1; V gene: TRBV5-4; J gene: TRBJ2-3; clone size: .; CDR3 DNA: TGTGCCAGCAGCTGGGGACAGGGGGACGCAGATACGCAGTATTTT; CDR3 protein: CASSWGQGDADTQYF
D gene: TRBD1; V gene: TRBV6-5; J gene: TRBJ1-1; clone size: .; CDR3 DNA: TGTGCCAGCATCACGACAGGGTCGGACACTGAAGCTTTCTTT; CDR3 protein: CASITTGSDTEAFF
D gene: .; V gene: TRBV2; J gene: TRBJ1-3; clone size: .; CDR3 DNA: TGTGCCAGCAACCGCGAGGGAGGAAACACCATATATTTT; CDR3 protein: CASNREGGNTIYF
D gene: .; V gene: TRBV21-1; J gene: TRBJ2-7; clone size: once; CDR3 DNA: TGTGCCAGCAGCACAACGGAGGGGGACAGGGCCCCCTACGAGCAGTACTTC; CDR3 protein: CASSTTEGDRAPYEQYF
D gene: TRBD1; V gene: TRBV18; J gene: TRBJ2-3; clone size: .; CDR3 DNA: TGTGCCAGCTCACCACCGGCAGGGGGTTCAACAGATACGCAGTATTTT; CDR3 protein: CASSPPAGGSTDTQYF
D gene: TRBD1; V gene: TRBV25-1; J gene: TRBJ1-2; clone size: .; CDR3 DNA: TGTGCCAGCAGTGAATATGAACAGGGGGCTGGCTACACCTTC; CDR3 protein: CASSEYEQGAGYTF
D gene: .; V gene: TRBV25-1; J gene: TRBJ1-3; clone size: once; CDR3 DNA: TGTGCCAGCAAAGGGGGATTTTCTGGAAACACCATATATTTT; CDR3 protein: CASKGGFSGNTIYF
D gene: .; V gene: TRBV3-1/TRBV3-2; J gene: TRBJ2-3; clone size: .; CDR3 DNA: TGTGCCAGCAGCTACTCGGGGAGCACAGATACGCAGTATTTT; CDR3 protein: CASSYSGSTDTQYF
D gene: .; V gene: TRBV11-2; J gene: TRBJ1-3; clone size: few; CDR3 DNA: TGTGCCAGCAGCCCCTTAAGGACACTCTCTGGAAACACCATATATTTT; CDR3 protein: CASSPLRTLSGNTIYF
D gene: .; V gene: TRBV5-8; J gene: TRBJ1-5; clone size: .; CDR3 DNA: TGTGCCAGCAGCCTCGAGACTTATAGCAATCAGCCCCAGCATTTT; CDR3 protein: CASSLETYSNQPQHF
D gene: .; V gene: TRBV9; J gene: TRBJ2-3; clone size: .; CDR3 DNA: TGTGCCAGCAGCGTAAGACAGGCAAGCACAGATACGCAGTATTTT; CDR3 protein: CASSVRQASTDTQYF
D gene: TRBD2; V gene: TRBV24-1; J gene: TRBJ2-1; clone size: .; CDR3 DNA: TGTGCCACCAGTGACCCGACTAGCGGGGCCTACAATGAGCAGTTCTTC; CDR3 protein: CATSDPTSGAYNEQFF